This T cell receptor (beta chain) emerged from a study of T-cell reconstitution after alpha-beta-depleted transplantation in children. With regard to this clonotype: Antigen unknown.

Study-wide points: Reported findings indicate that, about two months after transplant, alpha-beta T cells came from several hundred expanded clones, which were derived from non-depleted graft cells. For some patients, TCRbeta diversity was high at day 60 because of recipient T cells and thymic progenitors that survived. T-cell counts and diversity were attributed mostly to newly produced T cells one year after transplant.

The CDR3 consists of 16 residues. Germline loops: CDR1 SGHRS, CDR2 YFSETQ. The ends lost 3 bases at V and 6 bases at J; junction bases unmatched: 10. Preparation of the TCRbeta library used unique molecular identifiers. TCRdb ran MiXCR on the PCR reads and lists one entry per CDR3 protein. The data show some 460,000 distinct CDR3 sequences, about a sixth seen once. Here the sequenced sample was PBMCs, mostly from graft donor cells, taken 360 days after TCRalphabeta/CD19-depleted stem cell transplant. The genes are TRBV5-1 and TRBJ2-1, with 9 bases identical to TRBD1. The sequence came from a boy under two years old who had a stem cell transplant for Wiskott-Aldrich syndrome, so the T cells may come from the graft donor. CDR3 sequence: CASSYYRDRVGNEQFF. CDR3 sequence (DNA): TGCGCCAGCAGCTATTACCGGGACAGGGTAGGCAATGAGCAGTTCTTC. The whole variable domain, remainder taken from reference TRBV5-1 and TRBJ2-1, is KAGVTQTPRYLIKTRGQQVTLSCSPISGHRSVSWYQQTPGQGLQFLFEYFSETQRNKGNFPGRFSGRQFSNSRSEMNVSTLELGDSALYLCASSYYRDRVGNEQFFGPGTRLTVL.